Here is one T cell receptor (beta chain) with its context. The data belong to a study of blood T cell repertoires in COVID-19. Germline V gene data show CDR1 as DFQATT and CDR2 as SNEGSKA (reference sequence). The CDR3 extends over 14 amino acids. V was pared by 3 bases and J by 14 bases, with 14 bases of the junction left unmatched. As originally analysed: Counts of nucleated cells, estimated from reference gene primer amplification, were obtained. Generated by immunoSEQ multiplex PCR, the TCRdb table keeps only in-frame clones and is missing some. Clone size and V and J calls were adopted from that table, with D and trimming inferred from the DNA. The sample consists of more than 15,000 clones, roughly 78% of them appearing once.

This sequence was found in a man aged 60-69 years with active or convalescent COVID-19. Sequenced material: peripheral blood. The V gene is TRBV20-1, the J gene TRBJ2-1; TRBD2 matches at 9 bases. CDR3 nucleotides: TGCAGTGCTAGTGACAGCGGGAGGACGTCTGGTGAGTTCTTC. Translation: CSASDSGRTSGEFF.